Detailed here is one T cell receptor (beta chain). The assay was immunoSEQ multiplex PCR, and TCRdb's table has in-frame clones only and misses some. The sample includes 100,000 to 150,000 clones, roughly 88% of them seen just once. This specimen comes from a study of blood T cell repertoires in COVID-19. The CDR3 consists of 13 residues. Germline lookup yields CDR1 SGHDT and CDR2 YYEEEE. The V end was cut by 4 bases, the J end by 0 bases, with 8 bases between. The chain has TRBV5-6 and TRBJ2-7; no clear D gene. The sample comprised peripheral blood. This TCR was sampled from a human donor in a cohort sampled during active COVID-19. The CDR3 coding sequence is TGTGCCAGCAGCCCGGCTAGCTCCTACGAGCAGTACTTC. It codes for CASSPASSYEQYF.